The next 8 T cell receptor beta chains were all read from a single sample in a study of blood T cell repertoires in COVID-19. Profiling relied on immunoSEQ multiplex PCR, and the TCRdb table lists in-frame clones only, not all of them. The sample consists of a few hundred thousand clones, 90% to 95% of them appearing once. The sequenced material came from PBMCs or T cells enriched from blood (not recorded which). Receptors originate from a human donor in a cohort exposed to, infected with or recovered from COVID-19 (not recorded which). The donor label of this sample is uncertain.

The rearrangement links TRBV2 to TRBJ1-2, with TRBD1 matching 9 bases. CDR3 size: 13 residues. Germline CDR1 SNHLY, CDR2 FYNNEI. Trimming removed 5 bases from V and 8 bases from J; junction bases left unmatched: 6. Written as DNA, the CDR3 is TGTGCCAGCAGTCCTACAGGGGGCAACGGCTACACCTTC. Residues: CASSPTGGNGYTF.

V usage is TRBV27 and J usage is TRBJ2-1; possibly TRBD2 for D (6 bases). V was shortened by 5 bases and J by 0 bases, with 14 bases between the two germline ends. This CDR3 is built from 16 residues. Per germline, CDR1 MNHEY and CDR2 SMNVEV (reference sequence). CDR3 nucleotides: TGTGCCAGCAGTCCCCTAAGCGGGCCCTCCTACAATGAGCAGTTCTTC. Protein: CASSPLSGPSYNEQFF.

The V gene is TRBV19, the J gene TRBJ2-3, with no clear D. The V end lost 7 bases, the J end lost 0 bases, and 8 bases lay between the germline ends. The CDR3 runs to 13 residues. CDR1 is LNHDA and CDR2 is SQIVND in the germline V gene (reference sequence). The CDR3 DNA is TGTGCCAGTACCCCGCGGAGCACAGATACGCAGTATTTT. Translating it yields CASTPRSTDTQYF. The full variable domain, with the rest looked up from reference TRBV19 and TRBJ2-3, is DGGITQSPKYLFRKEGQNVTLSCEQNLNHDAMYWYRQDPGQGLRLIYYSQIVNDFQKGDIAEGYSVSREKKESFPLTVTSAQKNPTAFYLCASTPRSTDTQYFGPGTRLTVL.

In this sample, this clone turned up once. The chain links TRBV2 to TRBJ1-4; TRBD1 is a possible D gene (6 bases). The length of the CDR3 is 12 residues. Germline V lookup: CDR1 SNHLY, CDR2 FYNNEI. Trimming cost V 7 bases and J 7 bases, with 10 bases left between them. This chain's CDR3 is CASTDRFEKLFF. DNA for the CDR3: TGTGCCAGCACAGACAGGTTTGAAAAACTGTTTTTT.

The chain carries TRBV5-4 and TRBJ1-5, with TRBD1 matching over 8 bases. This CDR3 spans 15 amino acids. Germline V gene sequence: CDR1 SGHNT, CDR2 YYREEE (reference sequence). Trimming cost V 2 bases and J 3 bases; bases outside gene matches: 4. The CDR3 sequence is CASSFGQGINQPQHF. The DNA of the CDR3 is TGTGCCAGCAGCTTTGGACAGGGCATCAATCAGCCCCAGCATTTT.

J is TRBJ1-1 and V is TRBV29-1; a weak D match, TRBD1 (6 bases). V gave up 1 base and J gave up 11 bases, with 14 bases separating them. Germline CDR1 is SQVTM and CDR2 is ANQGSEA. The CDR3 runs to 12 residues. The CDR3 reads CSVEGVGRGAFF. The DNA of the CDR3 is TGCAGCGTTGAAGGTGTGGGCAGGGGCGCTTTCTTT.

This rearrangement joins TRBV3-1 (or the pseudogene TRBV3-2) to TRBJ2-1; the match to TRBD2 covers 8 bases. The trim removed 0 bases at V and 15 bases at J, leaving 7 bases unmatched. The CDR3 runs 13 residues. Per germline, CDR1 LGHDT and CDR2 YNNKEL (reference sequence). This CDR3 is CASSQERGLVVFF. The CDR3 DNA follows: TGTGCCAGCAGCCAAGAGAGGGGACTAGTCGTGTTCTTC.

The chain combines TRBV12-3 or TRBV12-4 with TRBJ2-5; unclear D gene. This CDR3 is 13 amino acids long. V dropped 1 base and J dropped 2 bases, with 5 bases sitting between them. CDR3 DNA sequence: TGTGCCAGCAGTTTAGGTCTTCAAGAGACCCAGTACTTC. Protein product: CASSLGLQETQYF.